The source of this TCR beta chain is a study of cytomegalovirus exposure and HLA in healthy donors. The CDR3 has 17 residues. Per germline, CDR1 SEHNR and CDR2 FQNEAQ (reference sequence). V lost 3 bases, J lost 1 base, and 10 bases stayed unmatched. PCR employed 60 Vbeta and 13 Jbeta primers. Assay: immunoSEQ multiplex PCR; the TCRdb copy retains only in-frame clones and omits some. In the table there are about 150,000 clones, about 70% of which are singletons. This clone has only one observation. The receptor's source is a woman aged 40 to 55 in good health and CMV-seronegative. The sample was PBMCs. The chain joins TRBV7-9 to TRBJ1-2; TRBD1 matches 8 bases. CDR3 coding DNA: TGTGCCAGCAGCTTTCCCAAGACAGGGGAGGGTAACTATGGCTACACCTTC. It specifies CASSFPKTGEGNYGYTF.